This TCR beta chain is from a study of identical twins. This clonotype was seen a handful of times. Its antigen remains unidentified. Regarding the study as a whole: The abundant beta clonotypes from cord blood had fewer insertions, and memory repertoires had none of this. Partly confounded zero-insertion analyses could result from invariant MAIT and iNKT cells.

Template switching created a universal primer site, and the cDNA included unique molecular identifiers. Via MiXCR, TCRdb re-called the 5' RACE reads, giving one row per CDR3 protein. The sample contains 550,000 to 800,000 distinct CDR3 sequences, just over 7% of which appear only once. These data are also associated with another study on yellow fever vaccine responses in identical twins.

The sequenced material came from PBMCs. The TCR sequence derives from a woman aged 18 to 35 in good health.

CDR3 bases: TGCGCCAGCAGCCAAGATCCGGGATTGAACACCGGGGAGCTGTTTTTT. Translating gives CASSQDPGLNTGELFF. V and J are TRBV4-1 and TRBJ2-2; weak D call: TRBD2 (5 bases). Between the trimmed V and J ends, which lost 0 bases and 1 base, there was a span of 9 bases. Germline values: CDR1 MGHRA, CDR2 YSYEKL. The CDR3 totals 16 residues.